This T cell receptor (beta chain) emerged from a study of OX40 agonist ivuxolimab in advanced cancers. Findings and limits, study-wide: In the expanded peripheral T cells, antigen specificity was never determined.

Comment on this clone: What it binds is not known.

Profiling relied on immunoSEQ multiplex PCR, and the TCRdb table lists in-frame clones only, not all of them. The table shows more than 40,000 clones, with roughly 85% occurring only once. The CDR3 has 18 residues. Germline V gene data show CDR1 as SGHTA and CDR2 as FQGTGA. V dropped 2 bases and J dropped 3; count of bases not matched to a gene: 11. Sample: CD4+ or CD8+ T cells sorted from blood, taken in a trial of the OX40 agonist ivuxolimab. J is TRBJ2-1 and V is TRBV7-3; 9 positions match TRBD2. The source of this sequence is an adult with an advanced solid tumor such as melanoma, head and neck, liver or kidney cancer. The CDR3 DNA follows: TGTGCCAGCAGCTTAGAGGGATTAAGCGGGAGGTTCTACAATGAGCAGTTCTTC. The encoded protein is CASSLEGLSGRFYNEQFF. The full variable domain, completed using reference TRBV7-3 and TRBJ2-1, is GAGVSQTPSNKVTEKGKYVELRCDPISGHTALYWYRQSLGQGPEFLIYFQGTGAADDSGLPNDRFFAVRPEGSVSTLKIQRTERGDSAVYLCASSLEGLSGRFYNEQFFGPGTRLTVL.